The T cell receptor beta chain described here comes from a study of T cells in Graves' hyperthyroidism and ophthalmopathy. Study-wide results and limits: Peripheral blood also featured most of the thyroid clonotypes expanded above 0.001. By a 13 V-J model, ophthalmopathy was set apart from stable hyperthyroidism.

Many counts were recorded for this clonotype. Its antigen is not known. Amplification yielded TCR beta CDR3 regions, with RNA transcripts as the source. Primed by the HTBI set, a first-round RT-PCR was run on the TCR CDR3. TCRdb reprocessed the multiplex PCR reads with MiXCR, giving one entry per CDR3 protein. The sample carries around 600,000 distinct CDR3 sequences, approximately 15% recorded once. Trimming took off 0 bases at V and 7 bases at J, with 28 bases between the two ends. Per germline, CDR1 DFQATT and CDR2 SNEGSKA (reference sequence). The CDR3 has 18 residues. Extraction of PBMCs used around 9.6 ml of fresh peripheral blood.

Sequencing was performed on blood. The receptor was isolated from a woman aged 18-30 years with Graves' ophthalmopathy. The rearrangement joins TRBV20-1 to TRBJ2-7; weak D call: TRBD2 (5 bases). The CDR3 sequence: CSARDVWRASITVGEQYF. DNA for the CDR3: TGCAGTGCTAGAGATGTGTGGCGGGCCTCCATCACCGTGGGGGAGCAGTACTTC.